This record looks at one T cell receptor beta chain sequence and its context. No antigen is known for it. PCR employed 60 Vbeta and 13 Jbeta primers. This table comes from immunoSEQ multiplex PCR, and its TCRdb copy is limited to in-frame clones, with some not included. Among over 250,000 clones listed, about 66% were seen once. This record comes from a study of cytomegalovirus exposure and HLA in healthy donors. General study results and limits: An observed cluster of highly shared sequence variants was recorded as a likely sequencing artifact. For TCR beta chains, V- and J-gene trimming was later linked to a missense DCLRE1C variant. Immune exposure was documented only through CMV serostatus.

CDR3 length: 15 amino acids. V dropped 0 bases and J dropped 4 bases, with 10 bases sitting between them. The V gene's germline CDR1 is SGDLS and CDR2 YYNGEE. The rearrangement uses TRBV9 and TRBJ1-4, with D possibly being TRBD1 (5 bases). Material for sequencing was PBMCs. The receptor comes from a female donor in good health and CMV-seronegative. CDR3 in amino acids: CASSVGRAFNEKLFF. DNA of the CDR3: TGTGCCAGCAGCGTAGGCAGGGCGTTTAATGAAAAACTGTTTTTT.